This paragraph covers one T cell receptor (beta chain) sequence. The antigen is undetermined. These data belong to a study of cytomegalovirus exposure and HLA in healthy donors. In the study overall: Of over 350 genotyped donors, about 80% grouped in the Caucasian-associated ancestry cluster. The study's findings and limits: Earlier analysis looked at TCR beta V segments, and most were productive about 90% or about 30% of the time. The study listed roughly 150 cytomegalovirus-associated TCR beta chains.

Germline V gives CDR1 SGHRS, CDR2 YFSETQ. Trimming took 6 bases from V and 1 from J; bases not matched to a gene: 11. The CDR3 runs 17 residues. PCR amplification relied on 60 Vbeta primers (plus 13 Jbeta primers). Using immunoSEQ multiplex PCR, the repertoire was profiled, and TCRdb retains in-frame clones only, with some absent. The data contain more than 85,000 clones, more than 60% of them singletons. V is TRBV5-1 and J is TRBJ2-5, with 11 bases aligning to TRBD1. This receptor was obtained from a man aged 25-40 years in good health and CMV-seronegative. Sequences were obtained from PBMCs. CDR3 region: CASTRGTGGFLQETQYF. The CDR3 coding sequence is TGCGCCAGCACGAGGGGGACAGGGGGTTTCCTCCAAGAGACCCAGTACTTC.